These T cell receptor beta chains were read from a single sample in a study of blood T cell repertoires in COVID-19. Profiled with immunoSEQ multiplex PCR; TCRdb holds only in-frame clones, not every one. The table has over 150,000 clones, about 88% seen once. Specimen: peripheral blood. These receptors came from a man aged 18 to 29 who had recovered from COVID-19. Both conserved end residues are part of each CDR3. Each record gives: clone size, D gene, J gene, V gene, CDR3 protein, CDR3 DNA. D genes are given only for firm matches. Size values are once, few and many counts, or a class for expanded clones, and some rows have none.

size: .; D: TRBD2; J: TRBJ2-7; V: TRBV7-9; CDR3: CASSPRVSGDSYEQYF; DNA: TGTGCCAGCAGCCCGAGAGTAAGCGGGGACTCCTACGAGCAGTACTTC
size: .; D: .; J: TRBJ1-1; V: TRBV7-2; CDR3: CASSLLGGTEAFF; DNA: TGTGCCAGCAGCCTCCTCGGGGGCACTGAAGCTTTCTTT
size: .; D: TRBD2; J: TRBJ2-1; V: TRBV4-1; CDR3: CASSQDRTSGRAGYNEQFF; DNA: TGCGCCAGCAGCCAAGATCGTACTAGCGGGAGGGCCGGGTACAATGAGCAGTTCTTC
size: .; D: TRBD1; J: TRBJ2-1; V: TRBV3-1/TRBV3-2; CDR3: CASSLRTGGAFGSYNEQFF; DNA: TGTGCCAGCAGCCTTAGGACAGGGGGCGCATTCGGGTCCTACAATGAGCAGTTCTTC
size: .; D: .; J: TRBJ2-4; V: TRBV5-3; CDR3: CARSFMPLGLGLAKNIQYF; DNA: TGTGCCAGAAGCTTTATGCCACTAGGGTTAGGTTTAGCCAAAAACATTCAGTACTTC
size: .; D: .; J: TRBJ2-3; V: TRBV29-1; CDR3: CSGSHLSADTQYF; DNA: TGCAGCGGGTCTCACCTTAGCGCAGATACGCAGTATTTT
size: .; D: TRBD1; J: TRBJ1-1; V: TRBV27; CDR3: CASSLSGQGFTEAFF; DNA: TGTGCCAGCAGTTTATCGGGACAGGGGTTTACTGAAGCTTTCTTT
size: .; D: TRBD1; J: TRBJ1-1; V: TRBV29-1; CDR3: CSSERQGSEAFF; DNA: TGCAGCTCCGAAAGACAGGGCTCTGAAGCTTTCTTT
size: once; D: .; J: TRBJ2-1; V: TRBV10-3; CDR3: CAIRSGSEQFF; DNA: TGTGCCATCAGGAGTGGTAGTGAGCAGTTCTTC
size: few; D: .; J: TRBJ2-6; V: TRBV7-3; CDR3: CASSDTRAGANVLTF; DNA: TGTGCCAGCAGCGACACTAGGGCTGGGGCCAACGTCCTGACTTTC
size: .; D: .; J: TRBJ1-1; V: TRBV6-5; CDR3: CASSYLDTGEKAFF; DNA: TGTGCCAGCAGTTACTTAGACACGGGAGAAAAAGCTTTCTTT
size: .; D: .; J: TRBJ2-7; V: TRBV12-5; CDR3: CASGVRLHYEQYF; DNA: TGTGCTAGTGGTGTCCGGTTGCACTACGAGCAGTACTTC
size: .; D: .; J: TRBJ1-1; V: TRBV28; CDR3: CASSSPKGANTEAFF; DNA: TGTGCCAGCAGCTCCCCCAAAGGGGCCAACACTGAAGCTTTCTTT
size: .; D: .; J: TRBJ2-5; V: TRBV6-6; CDR3: CASSYGLGRAKTQYF; DNA: TGTGCCAGCAGTTACGGCCTCGGCAGGGCAAAGACCCAGTACTTC
size: .; D: .; J: TRBJ1-5; V: TRBV27; CDR3: CASSLARNQPQHF; DNA: TGTGCCAGCAGTTTGGCCAGGAATCAGCCCCAGCATTTT
size: .; D: TRBD1; J: TRBJ2-7; V: TRBV28; CDR3: CASTQGAVYEQYF; DNA: TGTGCCAGCACCCAGGGGGCAGTCTACGAGCAGTACTTC
size: .; D: TRBD1; J: TRBJ1-2; V: TRBV28; CDR3: CASTPDRGELRINYGYTF; DNA: TGTGCCAGCACCCCTGACAGGGGCGAACTTAGAATTAACTATGGCTACACCTTC
size: .; D: .; J: TRBJ2-7; V: TRBV10-3; CDR3: CAISARLDEQYF; DNA: TGTGCCATCAGTGCACGACTAGACGAGCAGTACTTC
size: .; D: TRBD2; J: TRBJ2-5; V: TRBV11-2; CDR3: CASSRLSGLAGAETQYF; DNA: TGTGCCAGCAGTCGCCTTTCGGGGCTAGCGGGAGCAGAGACCCAGTACTTC